This entry features one TCR beta chain sequence. Its target is unknown. The naive CD8 subset, CD45RO-negative cells positively selected for CCR7, excluded terminally differentiated effector memory CD45RA+ cells. Each donor was a Caucasian adult residing in Nashville, Tennessee. The CDR3 sequence is 16 residues long. Germline-derived CDR1 and CDR2 are SGHVS and FQNEAQ. V lost 0 bases, J lost 7 bases, and 16 bases lay in between. These data originate in a study of shared clonotypes between healthy human individuals. Points from the study as a whole: Compared with memory subsets, naive subsets generally had larger estimated richness.

Sequencing used immunoSEQ multiplex PCR; TCRdb keeps in-frame clones, though not all of them. Of about 2 million clones in the sample, about 95% were seen once. Input material: naive CD8+ T cells sorted from blood. This chain connects TRBV7-8 to TRBJ1-5; the D gene is possibly TRBD1 (6 bases). The TCR comes from a young man in good health. The CDR3 protein is CASSLAPEGVGQPQHF. The CDR3, as DNA: TGTGCCAGCAGCTTAGCCCCAGAGGGGGTTGGACAGCCCCAGCATTTT.